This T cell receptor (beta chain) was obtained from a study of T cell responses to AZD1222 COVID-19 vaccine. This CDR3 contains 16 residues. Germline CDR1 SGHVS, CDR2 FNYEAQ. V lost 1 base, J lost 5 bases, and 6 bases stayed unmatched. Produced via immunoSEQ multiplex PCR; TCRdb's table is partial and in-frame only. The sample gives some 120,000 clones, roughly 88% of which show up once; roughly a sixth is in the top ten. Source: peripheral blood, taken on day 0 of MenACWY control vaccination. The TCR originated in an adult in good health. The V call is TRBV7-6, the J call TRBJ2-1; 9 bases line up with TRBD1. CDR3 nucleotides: TGTGCCAGCAGCTTAGTTCCGGGACAGGGAGACAATGAGCAGTTCTTC. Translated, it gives CASSLVPGQGDNEQFF.